This entry is about one T cell receptor (beta chain). Its antigen remains unknown. This entry comes from a study of cytomegalovirus exposure and HLA in healthy donors. The wider study: In an earlier analysis, approximately 120 million unique TCR beta sequences were found from 200 million or so T cells. Findings of the study overall: Upon later analysis, HLA-associated TCR beta chains proved more clonally expanded than other, equally common chains.

Both 60 Vbeta primers and 13 Jbeta primers went into the PCR. TCRdb's table, derived via immunoSEQ multiplex PCR, lists solely in-frame clones and lacks some. In the table there are about 240,000 clones, around four fifths of which are singletons. V lost 3 bases to trimming and J lost 1 base; unmatched junction nucleotides: 4. CDR1 and CDR2 from the germline V gene are SGHTA and FQGNSA. This CDR3 contains 15 residues. The sample was PBMCs. The V gene is TRBV7-2, the J gene TRBJ2-3; 7 positions match TRBD2. The TCR was taken from a boy aged 5-17 years in good health and CMV-seronegative. CDR3 sequence: CASSFGRTRTDTQYF. In DNA form, the CDR3 reads TGTGCCAGCAGCTTCGGGAGGACCCGCACAGATACGCAGTATTTT.